The 28 T cell receptor beta chains presented below share a single source sample, sequenced in a study of control samples from healthy donors and cancer patients. Sequencing was performed with immunoSEQ multiplex PCR; in TCRdb, only in-frame clones are kept and a portion is missing. The table has more than 30,000 clones, around 94% seen once. Input material: blood. The receptors originated from a man in his 60s in good health.

The chain recombines TRBV5-6 with TRBJ1-5; D remains ambiguous. V was clipped by 1 base and J by 6 bases, with 5 bases between them. CDR3 length: 12 amino acids. Germline V lookup: CDR1 SGHDT, CDR2 YYEEEE. The CDR3 region is CASSLRAQPQHF. CDR3 DNA sequence: TGTGCCAGCAGCTTGAGAGCTCAGCCCCAGCATTTT.

The chain combines TRBV4-1 with TRBJ1-1; TRBD1 might be the D (5 bases). Germline V CDR1 and CDR2: MGHRA, YSYEKL. V lost 0 bases to trimming and J lost 1 base, with 15 bases between them. The CDR3 totals 17 residues. The CDR3 spells CASSQEGRTTQNTEAFF. The CDR3 DNA follows: TGCGCCAGCAGCCAAGAGGGACGGACAACACAGAACACTGAAGCTTTCTTT.

The CDR3 spells CASSSGTGNEKLFF. In nucleotides, the CDR3 is TGTGCCAGCAGCTCCGGGACAGGGAATGAAAAACTGTTTTTT. The chain combines TRBV7-6 with TRBJ1-4; 9 positions match TRBD1. The CDR3 contains 14 residues. Germline V gene lookup returns CDR1 SGHVS and CDR2 FNYEAQ. V shed 4 bases, J shed 5 bases, and the junction held 2 bases outside the gene matches.

This rearrangement joins TRBV7-9 to TRBJ1-1; possibly TRBD1 for D (5 bases). V lost 4 bases, J lost 13 bases, and 22 bases lay in between. Germline loops: CDR1 SEHNR, CDR2 FQNEAQ (reference sequence). This CDR3 has 14 amino acids. The DNA for the CDR3 is TGTGCCAGCAGCTCCAAGGAGCGGGGCACAGACGTTTTCTTT. Translated, it gives CASSSKERGTDVFF.

This sequence joins TRBV5-1 and TRBJ1-1, with D maybe TRBD1 (6 bases). Trimming took 4 bases from V and 0 from J, leaving 16 bases between them. The CDR3 runs to 16 residues. CDR1 and CDR2 from the germline V gene are SGHRS and YFSETQ. The CDR3 DNA follows: TGCGCCAGCAGCAATGAATTAGGGACACTGAACACTGAAGCTTTCTTT. This sequence encodes CASSNELGTLNTEAFF.

The chain carries TRBV15 and TRBJ1-6; no clear D gene. Trimming took 3 bases from V and 6 from J, leaving 3 bases between them. The CDR3 sequence is 12 residues long. Germline assignment: CDR1 LNHNV and CDR2 YYDKDF (reference sequence). CDR3 residues: CATSSVNSPLHF. The CDR3 nucleotides are TGTGCCACCAGCAGCGTTAATTCACCCCTCCACTTT.

The rearrangement links TRBV2 to TRBJ1-6; D remains unclear. The CDR3 is 14 amino acids. Germline V lookup: CDR1 SNHLY, CDR2 FYNNEI. V was clipped by 1 base and J by 7 bases, with 8 bases between them. CDR3 sequence reads: CASSEVLSNSPLHF. The CDR3 DNA reads TGTGCCAGCAGTGAAGTTCTCTCGAATTCACCCCTCCACTTT.

The V call is TRBV6-5, the J call TRBJ1-1; unclear D gene. Per germline, CDR1 MNHEY and CDR2 SVGAGI. The CDR3 loop spans 14 amino acids. Trimming left V 7 bases short and J 0 bases short, with 12 bases between. CDR3 sequence (DNA): TGTGCCAGCATCGAGGGAGGTATGAACACTGAAGCTTTCTTT. Translated, it gives CASIEGGMNTEAFF.

V and J are TRBV7-2 and TRBJ2-3; possibly TRBD2 for D (7 bases). CDR1 is SGHTA and CDR2 is FQGNSA in the germline V gene. V was pared by 3 bases and J by 4 bases, with 17 bases between. The CDR3 has 16 residues. The CDR3 reads CASSLGGGRGADTQYF. The CDR3 coding sequence is TGTGCCAGCAGCTTGGGGGGGGGCCGTGGAGCAGATACGCAGTATTTT.

The chain links TRBV6-5 to TRBJ1-3; D not certain. The CDR3 runs 13 residues. Germline V lookup: CDR1 MNHEY, CDR2 SVGAGI. Trimming cost V 7 bases and J 2 bases, with 9 bases left between them. CDR3 nucleotides: TGTGCCAGCATGGCAAGGGCTGGAAACACCATATATTTT. This encodes CASMARAGNTIYF.

The chain recombines TRBV23-1 with TRBJ2-7; the D gene is possibly TRBD2 (6 bases). TRBV23-1 is sorted into the ORF group, with uncertain function. The CDR3 runs 13 residues. V dropped 4 bases and J dropped 7 bases, with 14 bases sitting between them. The CDR3 here is CASSPGTSGEQYF. Here the CDR3 DNA reads TGCGCCAGCAGTCCTGGGACTTCAGGGGAGCAGTACTTC.

The CDR3 DNA reads TGTGCCAGCAGCCGGACCAGGGGGTCATTCAATGAGCAGTTCTTC. Its translation: CASSRTRGSFNEQFF. The chain combines TRBV5-8 with TRBJ2-1, with 7 bases that match TRBD1. V was clipped by 4 bases and J by 6 bases; unmatched bases: 10. Per the germline V gene, CDR1 is SGHTS and CDR2 is YDEGEE. The CDR3 loop spans 15 amino acids.

The rearrangement uses TRBV18 and TRBJ1-5; D remains ambiguous. Germline V gene data show CDR1 as KGHSH and CDR2 as LQKENI. The ends were cut back, 3 bases at V and 3 bases at J, with 9 bases in the middle. The length of the CDR3 is 14 residues. In DNA form, the CDR3 reads TGTGCCAGCTCACCGGACGTCATCAATCAGCCCCAGCATTTT. Its protein is CASSPDVINQPQHF.

The chain uses TRBV7-6 and TRBJ1-6; D is ambiguous. CDR3 size: 16 residues. V gave up 5 bases and J gave up 0 bases, with 11 bases separating them. Germline V gives CDR1 SGHVS, CDR2 FNYEAQ. The CDR3 loop reads CASSPQAGSYNSPLHF. The CDR3 nucleotides read TGTGCCAGCAGCCCCCAGGCGGGCTCCTATAATTCACCCCTCCACTTT.

The chain uses TRBV10-3 and TRBJ2-2; D gene unclear. This CDR3 has 16 residues. CDR1 and CDR2 from the germline V gene are ENHRY and SYGVKD. Trimming pared 4 bases from V and 2 bases from J, leaving 14 bases between. CDR3 nucleotide sequence: TGTGCCATCAGTGTAGTCAAGGGAATTAACACCGGGGAGCTGTTTTTT. Amino acid sequence: CAISVVKGINTGELFF.

This clone came up once. The rearrangement uses TRBV3-1 (or the pseudogene TRBV3-2) and TRBJ1-2; D is undetermined. V lost 3 bases to trimming and J lost 4 bases, with 3 bases between them. Germline CDR1 reads LGHDT; CDR2 reads YNNKEL (reference sequence). CDR3 length: 11 residues. The CDR3 here is CASSHAYGYTF. In DNA form, the CDR3 reads TGTGCCAGCAGCCATGCCTATGGCTACACCTTC.

This clone was seen a single time. This chain links TRBV18 with TRBJ1-5, with 9 bases matching TRBD1. The V gene end was trimmed by 6 bases and the J gene end by 4 bases; junction bases not matched to a gene: 7. The CDR3 spans 15 residues. CDR1 and CDR2 (germline): KGHSH, LQKENI. This CDR3 is CASSQQGALNQPQHF. The CDR3 DNA is TGTGCCAGCTCCCAACAGGGGGCCCTTAATCAGCCCCAGCATTTT.

The V gene is TRBV7-2, the J gene TRBJ2-7; 15 positions agree with TRBD2. The germline V gene has CDR1 SGHTA and CDR2 FQGNSA. The CDR3 is 17 amino acids. The trim removed 4 bases at V and 2 bases at J, leaving 6 bases unmatched. The CDR3 nucleotides are TGTGCCAGCAGCTCCCGGACTAGCGGGGGGGCTGCCTACGAGCAGTACTTC. Encoded protein: CASSSRTSGGAAYEQYF.

The V and J genes are TRBV7-9 and TRBJ2-3, with D maybe TRBD2 (7 bases). The CDR3 length is 15 residues. Germline CDR1 is SEHNR and CDR2 is FQNEAQ (reference sequence). Trimming took 5 bases from V and 1 from J, leaving 13 bases between them. CDR3 sequence reads: CASSPPGGRTDTQYF. CDR3 bases: TGTGCCAGCAGCCCTCCCGGGGGGCGCACAGATACGCAGTATTTT.

In the case of this clone: At one end, the junction sequence differs from germline, possibly due to a read error. The rearrangement joins TRBV6-5 to TRBJ1-2; TRBD1 aligns across 9 bases. The CDR3 totals 13 residues. Germline CDR1 MNHEY, CDR2 SVGAGI. The DNA for the CDR3 is TGTCCCAGCACACGACAGGGGGGTAATGGCTACACCTTC. It is translated as CPSTRQGGNGYTF.

The V call is TRBV19, the J call TRBJ1-1, with D unclear. This CDR3 contains 16 residues. Trimming cost V 9 bases and J 0 bases, with 20 bases left between them. Germline V lookup: CDR1 LNHDA, CDR2 SQIVND (reference sequence). This CDR3 is CASVPGREHLNTEAFF. CDR3 DNA sequence: TGTGCCAGCGTCCCCGGGAGGGAACATTTGAACACTGAAGCTTTCTTT.

This chain links TRBV19 with TRBJ1-5; 10 bases agree with TRBD1. The V gene end was trimmed by 7 bases and the J gene end by 3 bases; junction bases not matched to a gene: 9. The CDR3 loop spans 16 amino acids. Germline V gene sequence: CDR1 LNHDA, CDR2 SQIVND (reference sequence). CDR3: CASTPSDRGLNQPQHF. CDR3 coding DNA: TGTGCCAGTACCCCCTCCGACAGGGGGCTCAATCAGCCCCAGCATTTT.

The rearrangement joins TRBV7-8 to TRBJ1-2; weak D call: TRBD1 (6 bases). This CDR3 is built from 14 residues. Looked up from germline, CDR1 is SGHVS and CDR2 is FQNEAQ. Trimming took off 6 bases at V and 4 bases at J, with 15 bases between the two ends. The CDR3 is CASSPNTGIYGYTF. CDR3 sequence (DNA): TGTGCCAGCAGTCCCAACACAGGGATCTATGGCTACACCTTC.

The chain is built from TRBV18 and TRBJ2-1; D gene ambiguous. The germline gives CDR1 KGHSH, CDR2 LQKENI. CDR3 size: 14 residues. V was pared by 5 bases and J by 6 bases, with 14 bases between. The CDR3 protein is CASSTGVSSNEQFF. The CDR3 coding sequence is TGTGCCAGCTCAACTGGGGTATCAAGCAATGAGCAGTTCTTC.

This clone was seen only once. The J gene is TRBJ2-2, the V gene TRBV5-1; 9 bases are a match to TRBD1. V trimming: 0 bases; J trimming: 3 bases; junction bases outside the gene matches: 3. CDR1 and CDR2 (germline): SGHRS, YFSETQ. The CDR3 is made up of 16 amino acids. The CDR3 nucleotides read TGCGCCAGCAGCTTGGCGGGGACAGGGTACACCGGGGAGCTGTTTTTT. Translation gives CASSLAGTGYTGELFF.

The chain has TRBV2 and TRBJ1-4, with unresolved D. The CDR3 has 16 amino acids. Germline V gene data show CDR1 as SNHLY and CDR2 as FYNNEI. Trimming shortened V by 5 bases and J by 5 bases, and 18 bases separated the two germline ends. The CDR3: CASSPVGLLENEKLFF. The CDR3 nucleotides are TGTGCCAGCAGTCCGGTAGGTCTGCTGGAGAATGAAAAACTGTTTTTT. Drawing the rest from reference TRBV2 and TRBJ1-4, the complete variable domain is EPEVTQTPSHQVTQMGQEVILRCVPISNHLYFYWYRQILGQKVEFLVSFYNNEISEKSEIFDDQFSVERPDGSNFTLKIRSTKLEDSAMYFCASSPVGLLENEKLFFGSGTQLSVL.

Concerning this clone: The same CDR3 is also encoded by other DNA sequences in this sample. The chain employs TRBV3-1 (or the pseudogene TRBV3-2) and TRBJ1-6; no clear D gene. Germline V gives CDR1 LGHDT, CDR2 YNNKEL (reference sequence). Trimming cost V 1 base and J 7 bases, with 5 bases left between them. This CDR3 has 13 residues. In DNA form, the CDR3 reads TGTGCCAGCAGCCAAGGGGTAAATTCACCCCTCCACTTT. Its protein product is CASSQGVNSPLHF.

This chain uses TRBV27 with TRBJ2-5, with D unresolved. CDR1 and CDR2 (germline): MNHEY, SMNVEV (reference sequence). Trimming took 8 bases from V and 2 from J, leaving 12 bases between them. CDR3 length: 13 residues. The CDR3 DNA reads as TGTGCCAGCCGTAAGGTGGTTCAAGAGACCCAGTACTTC. This translates into CASRKVVQETQYF.